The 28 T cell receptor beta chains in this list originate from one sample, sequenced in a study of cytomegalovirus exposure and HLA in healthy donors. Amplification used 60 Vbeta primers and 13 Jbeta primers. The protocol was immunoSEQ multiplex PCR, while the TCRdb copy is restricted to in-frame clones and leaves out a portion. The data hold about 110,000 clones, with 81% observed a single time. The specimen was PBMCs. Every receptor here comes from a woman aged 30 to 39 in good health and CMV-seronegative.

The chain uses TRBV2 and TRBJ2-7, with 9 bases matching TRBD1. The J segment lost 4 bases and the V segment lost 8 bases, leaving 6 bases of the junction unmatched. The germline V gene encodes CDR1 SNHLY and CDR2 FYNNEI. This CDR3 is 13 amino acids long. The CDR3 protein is CASPRTGAYEQYF. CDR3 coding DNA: TGTGCCAGCCCTCGGACAGGGGCTTACGAGCAGTACTTC.

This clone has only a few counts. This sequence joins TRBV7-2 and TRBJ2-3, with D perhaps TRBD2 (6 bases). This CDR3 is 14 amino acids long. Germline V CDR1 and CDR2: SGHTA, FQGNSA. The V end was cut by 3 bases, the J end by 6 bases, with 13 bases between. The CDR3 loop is CASSLDGRTDTQYF. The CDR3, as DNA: TGTGCCAGCAGCTTGGACGGGAGAACCGATACGCAGTATTTT.

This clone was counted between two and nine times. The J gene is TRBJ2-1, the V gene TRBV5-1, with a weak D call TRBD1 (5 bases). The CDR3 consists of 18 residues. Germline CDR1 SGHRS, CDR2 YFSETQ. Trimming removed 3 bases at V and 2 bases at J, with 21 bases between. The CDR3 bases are TGCGCCAGCAGCTCGCAGGATCCAGACAGTCTCGCCTACAATGAGCAGTTCTTC. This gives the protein CASSSQDPDSLAYNEQFF.

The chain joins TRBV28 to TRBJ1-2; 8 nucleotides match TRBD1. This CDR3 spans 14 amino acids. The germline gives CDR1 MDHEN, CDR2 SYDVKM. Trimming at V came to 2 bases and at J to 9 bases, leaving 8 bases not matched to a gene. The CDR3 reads CASSLVDRGDCYTF. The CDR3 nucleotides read TGTGCCAGCAGTTTAGTTGACAGGGGAGATTGCTACACCTTC.

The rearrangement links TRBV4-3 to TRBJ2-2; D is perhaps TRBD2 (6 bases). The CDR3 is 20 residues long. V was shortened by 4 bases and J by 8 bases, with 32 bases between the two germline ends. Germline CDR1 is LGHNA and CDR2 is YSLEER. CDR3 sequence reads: CASSPGESRALRDLVGELFF. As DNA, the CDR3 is TGCGCCAGCAGCCCGGGGGAATCTCGCGCCCTTAGAGATCTTGTTGGGGAGCTGTTTTTT.

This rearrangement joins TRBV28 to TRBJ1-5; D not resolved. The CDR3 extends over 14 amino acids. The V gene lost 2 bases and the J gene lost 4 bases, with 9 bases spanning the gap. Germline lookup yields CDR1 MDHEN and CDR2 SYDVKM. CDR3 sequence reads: CASSLNPRNQPQHF. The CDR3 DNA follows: TGTGCCAGCAGTTTAAATCCTCGGAATCAGCCCCAGCATTTT.

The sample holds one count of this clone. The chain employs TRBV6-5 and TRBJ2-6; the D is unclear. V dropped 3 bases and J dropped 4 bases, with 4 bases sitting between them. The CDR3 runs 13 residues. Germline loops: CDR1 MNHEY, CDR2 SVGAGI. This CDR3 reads CASSYLGANVLTF. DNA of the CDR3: TGTGCCAGCAGTTATCTCGGGGCCAACGTCCTGACTTTC.

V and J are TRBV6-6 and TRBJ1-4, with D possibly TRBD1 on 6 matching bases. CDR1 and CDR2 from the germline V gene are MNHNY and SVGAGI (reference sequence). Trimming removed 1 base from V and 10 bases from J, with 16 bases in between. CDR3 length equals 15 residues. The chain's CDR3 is CASSYFPGERGKLFF. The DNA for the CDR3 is TGTGCCAGCAGTTACTTCCCAGGGGAACGGGGAAAACTGTTTTTT.

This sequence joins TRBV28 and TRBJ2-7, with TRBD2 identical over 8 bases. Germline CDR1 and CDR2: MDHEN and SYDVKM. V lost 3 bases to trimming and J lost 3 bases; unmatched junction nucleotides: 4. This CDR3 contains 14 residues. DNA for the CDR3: TGTGCCAGCAGTTTCGGGACTAGGGGCTACGAGCAGTACTTC. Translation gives CASSFGTRGYEQYF.

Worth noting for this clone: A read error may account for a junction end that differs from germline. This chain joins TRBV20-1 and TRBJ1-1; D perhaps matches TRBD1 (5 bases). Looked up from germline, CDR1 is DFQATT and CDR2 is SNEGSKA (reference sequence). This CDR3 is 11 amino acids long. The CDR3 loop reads CSARGQTEAFF. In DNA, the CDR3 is TGCAGTGCGAGAGGACAAACAGAAGCTTTCTTT.

CDR3 in amino acids: CASSPATGGDRAFF. For the CDR3, the DNA is TGTGCCAGCTCACCAGCGACAGGGGGCGATCGGGCTTTCTTT. J is TRBJ1-1 and V is TRBV18, with 10 bases that match TRBD1. Trimming removed 2 bases from V and 11 bases from J; junction bases left unmatched: 8. The CDR3 is 14 residues long. CDR1 and CDR2 (germline): KGHSH, LQKENI.

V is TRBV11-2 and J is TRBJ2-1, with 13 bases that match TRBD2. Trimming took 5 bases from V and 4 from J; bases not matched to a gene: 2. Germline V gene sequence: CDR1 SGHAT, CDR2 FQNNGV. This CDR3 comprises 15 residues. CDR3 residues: CASSGLAGAYNEQFF. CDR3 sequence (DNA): TGTGCCAGCAGCGGACTAGCGGGAGCTTACAATGAGCAGTTCTTC.

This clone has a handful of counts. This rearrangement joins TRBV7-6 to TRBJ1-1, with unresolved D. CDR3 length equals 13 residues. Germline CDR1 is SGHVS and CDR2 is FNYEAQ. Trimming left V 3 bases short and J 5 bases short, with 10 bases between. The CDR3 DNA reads TGTGCCAGCAGCTTCCAGTCGGGGACTGAAGCTTTCTTT. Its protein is CASSFQSGTEAFF.

CDR3 sequence: CASSLAGAGYGYTF. In nucleotides, the CDR3 is TGTGCCAGCAGCTTGGCGGGGGCAGGCTATGGCTACACCTTC. This rearrangement joins TRBV7-9 to TRBJ1-2; TRBD1 is a possible D gene (6 bases). The CDR3 has 14 amino acids. The V gene lost 3 bases and the J gene lost 4 bases, with 12 bases spanning the gap. The germline V gene has CDR1 SEHNR and CDR2 FQNEAQ (reference sequence).

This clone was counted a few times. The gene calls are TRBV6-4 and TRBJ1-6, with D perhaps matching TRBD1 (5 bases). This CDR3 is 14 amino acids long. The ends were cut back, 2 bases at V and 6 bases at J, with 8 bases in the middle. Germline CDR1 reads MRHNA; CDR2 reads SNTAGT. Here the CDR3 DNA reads TGTGCCAGCAGTGACGGGGGGACTAATTCACCCCTCCACTTT. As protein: CASSDGGTNSPLHF.

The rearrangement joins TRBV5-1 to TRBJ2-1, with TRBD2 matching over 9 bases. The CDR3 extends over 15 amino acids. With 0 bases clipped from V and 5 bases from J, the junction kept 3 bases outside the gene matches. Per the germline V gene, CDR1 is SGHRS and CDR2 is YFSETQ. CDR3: CASSLGLAEDNEQFF. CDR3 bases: TGCGCCAGCAGCTTGGGACTAGCGGAGGACAATGAGCAGTTCTTC.

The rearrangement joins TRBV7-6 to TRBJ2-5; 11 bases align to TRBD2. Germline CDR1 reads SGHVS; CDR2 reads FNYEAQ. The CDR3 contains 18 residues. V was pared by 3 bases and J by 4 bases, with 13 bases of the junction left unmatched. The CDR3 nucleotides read TGTGCCAGCAGCTTCCTACAACGACAGCTAGCGGGGGGAGAGACCCAGTACTTC. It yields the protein CASSFLQRQLAGGETQYF.

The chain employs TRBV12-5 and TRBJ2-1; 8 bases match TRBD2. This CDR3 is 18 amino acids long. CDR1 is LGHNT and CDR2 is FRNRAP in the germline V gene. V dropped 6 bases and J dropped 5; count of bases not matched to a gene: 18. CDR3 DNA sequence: TGTGCTAGTGGGCTGGATGGGTGGCGGACTAGCAGAGACAATGAGCAGTTCTTC. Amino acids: CASGLDGWRTSRDNEQFF.

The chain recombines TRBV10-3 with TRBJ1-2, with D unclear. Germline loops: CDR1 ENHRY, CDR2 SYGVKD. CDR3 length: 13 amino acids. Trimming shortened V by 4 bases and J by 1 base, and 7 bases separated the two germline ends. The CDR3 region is CAISGQVNYGYTF. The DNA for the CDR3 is TGTGCCATCAGTGGGCAGGTTAACTATGGCTACACCTTC.

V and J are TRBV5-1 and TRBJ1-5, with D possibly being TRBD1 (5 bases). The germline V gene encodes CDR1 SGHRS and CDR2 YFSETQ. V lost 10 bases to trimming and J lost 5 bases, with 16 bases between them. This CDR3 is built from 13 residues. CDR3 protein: CAGGEMEDQPQHF. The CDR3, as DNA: TGCGCCGGGGGGGAGATGGAAGATCAGCCCCAGCATTTT.

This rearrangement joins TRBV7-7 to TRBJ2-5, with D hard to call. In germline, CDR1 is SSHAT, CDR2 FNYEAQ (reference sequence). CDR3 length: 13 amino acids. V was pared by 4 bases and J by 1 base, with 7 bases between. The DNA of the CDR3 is TGTGCCAGCAGCTCCAGACTCCAAGAGACCCAGTACTTC. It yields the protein CASSSRLQETQYF.

CDR3 loop: CASSVEAGGPDEQFF. DNA of the CDR3: TGTGCCAGCAGTGTGGAAGCGGGAGGTCCTGATGAGCAGTTCTTC. The chain employs TRBV6-4 and TRBJ2-1, with 9 nucleotides matching TRBD2. J was trimmed by 8 bases and V by 4 bases; bases with no gene match: 9. There are 15 residues in the CDR3. Germline V gene lookup returns CDR1 MRHNA and CDR2 SNTAGT.

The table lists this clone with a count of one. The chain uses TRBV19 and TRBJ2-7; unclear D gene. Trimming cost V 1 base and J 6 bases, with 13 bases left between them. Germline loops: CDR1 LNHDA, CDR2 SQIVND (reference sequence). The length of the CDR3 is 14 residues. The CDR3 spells CASSIASKTGEQYF. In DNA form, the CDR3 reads TGTGCCAGTAGTATAGCTTCCAAAACGGGCGAGCAGTACTTC.

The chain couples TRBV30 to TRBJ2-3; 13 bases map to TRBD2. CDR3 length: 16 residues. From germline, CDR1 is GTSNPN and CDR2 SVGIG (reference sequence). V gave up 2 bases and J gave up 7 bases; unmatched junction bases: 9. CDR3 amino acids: CAWSFRTSGRAYTQYF. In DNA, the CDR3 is TGTGCCTGGAGTTTTCGGACTAGCGGGAGAGCCTATACGCAGTATTTT.

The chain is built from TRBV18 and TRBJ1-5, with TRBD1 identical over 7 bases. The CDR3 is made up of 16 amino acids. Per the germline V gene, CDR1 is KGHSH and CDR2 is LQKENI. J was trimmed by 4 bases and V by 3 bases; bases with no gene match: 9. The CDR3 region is CASSPPGQTTNQPQHF. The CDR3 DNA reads TGTGCCAGCTCACCGCCGGGACAGACTACGAATCAGCCCCAGCATTTT.

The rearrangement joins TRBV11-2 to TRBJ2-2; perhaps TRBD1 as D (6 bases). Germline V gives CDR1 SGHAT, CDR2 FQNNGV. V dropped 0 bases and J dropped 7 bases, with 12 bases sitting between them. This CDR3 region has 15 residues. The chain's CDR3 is CASSLEVLGHGELFF. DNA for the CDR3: TGTGCCAGCAGCTTAGAAGTGCTGGGACACGGGGAGCTGTTTTTT. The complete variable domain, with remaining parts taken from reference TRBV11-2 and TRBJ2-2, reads EAGVAQSPRYKIIEKRQSVAFWCNPISGHATLYWYQQILGQGPKLLIQFQNNGVVDDSQLPKDRFSAERLKGVDSTLKIQPAKLEDSAVYLCASSLEVLGHGELFFGEGSRLTVL.

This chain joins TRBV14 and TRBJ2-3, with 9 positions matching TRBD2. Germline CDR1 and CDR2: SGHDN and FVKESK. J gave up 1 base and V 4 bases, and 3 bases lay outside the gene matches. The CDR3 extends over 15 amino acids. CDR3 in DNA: TGTGCCAGCAGCCTCAGACTAGCGGGCACAGATACGCAGTATTTT. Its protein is CASSLRLAGTDTQYF.

The CDR3 coding sequence is TGCGCCAGCAGCTTGGCCGGGGGTCGGGAAACCTACAATGAGCAGTTCTTC. It specifies CASSLAGGRETYNEQFF. This chain joins TRBV5-1 and TRBJ2-1; D may be TRBD2 (6 bases). V shed 0 bases and J shed 2 bases, with 15 bases lying between them. CDR1 SGHRS and CDR2 YFSETQ come from the germline V gene. The CDR3 contains 17 residues.